The table lists the clone carrying this T cell receptor beta chain with a few counts. Its antigen remains unidentified. A single record per CDR3 protein comes from TCRdb applying MiXCR to the reads. This sample has roughly 760,000 distinct CDR3 sequences, with 35% to 45% found just once. This specimen belongs to a study of T cell repertoires in cytomegalovirus infection. The CDR3 runs to 15 residues. Germline V gene sequence: CDR1 MNHEY, CDR2 SVGEGT. V lost 7 bases and J lost 1, with 16 bases in between. Study-level results: HLA-C-restricted CMV-specific TCR beta clonotypes were dominant in the ex vivo response.

The rearrangement links TRBV6-2 or TRBV6-3 to TRBJ1-1, with D possibly matching TRBD1 (6 bases). Sequencing input: PBMCs. The TCR sequence derives from a human donor in good health (CMV status not recorded). Some clones in this sample may be carry-over from other donors' samples. CDR3 loop: CASKVGGSRNTEAFF. CDR3 in DNA: TGTGCCAGCAAAGTCGGGGGCAGTCGGAACACTGAAGCTTTCTTT.